The clone carrying this T cell receptor beta chain was seen once. Trimming took 4 bases from V and 5 from J; bases not matched to a gene: 12. Germline V lookup: CDR1 LNHDA, CDR2 SQIVND (reference sequence). The CDR3 is 16 residues long. Profiling relied on immunoSEQ multiplex PCR, and the TCRdb table lists in-frame clones only, not all of them. Of around 30,000 clones in the sample, about 90% were seen once. The data are from a study of OX40 agonist ivuxolimab in advanced cancers. Looking at the study overall: Patients were treated with ivuxolimab, an agonistic anti-OX40 (CD134) antibody.

J is TRBJ2-5 and V is TRBV19; 8 nucleotides agree with TRBD1. The sequencing used CD4+ or CD8+ T cells sorted from blood, collected in a trial of the OX40 agonist ivuxolimab. The source is an adult with an advanced solid tumor such as melanoma, head and neck, liver or kidney cancer. The CDR3 bases are TGTGCCAGTAGTAAGGCACAGGGGGATTTTGCGGAGACCCAGTACTTC. Translation: CASSKAQGDFAETQYF.